This T cell receptor (beta chain) was profiled in a study of OX40 agonist ivuxolimab in advanced cancers. The wider study: Patients were dosed with the agonistic anti-OX40 (CD134) antibody ivuxolimab.

TCRdb's copy holds only in-frame clones and misses some; the assay was immunoSEQ multiplex PCR. The repertoire holds roughly 75,000 clones, around 86% seen once, with roughly 0.77% in the top ten. The CDR3 extends over 15 amino acids. V gave up 1 base and J gave up 7 bases, with 14 bases separating them. CDR1 and CDR2 (germline): SGHAT, FQNNGV. Comments on this clone: Its target is unknown.

Study outcomes and limitations: Expanded clones belonging to CD8+ T cells outnumbered, on average, those of CD4+.

The chain employs TRBV11-2 and TRBJ2-1, with a tentative D call TRBD1 (5 bases). Sequencing was performed on CD4+ or CD8+ T cells sorted from blood, taken in a trial of the OX40 agonist ivuxolimab. The sequence came from an adult with an advanced solid tumor such as melanoma, head and neck, liver or kidney cancer. CDR3 sequence reads: CASSLVGAGGNEQFF. In DNA form, the CDR3 reads TGTGCCAGCAGCTTAGTAGGGGCCGGTGGGAATGAGCAGTTCTTC.